The 11 T cell receptor beta chains listed next were all sequenced from one sample in a study of blood T cell repertoires in COVID-19. The method was immunoSEQ multiplex PCR; TCRdb's version includes in-frame clones alone and lacks a portion of them. The sample holds under 95,000 clones, about 85% seen once. Sequencing used peripheral blood. All receptors derive from a woman older than 75 with COVID-19, enrolled during active disease.

This chain uses TRBV24-1 with TRBJ1-5; a weak D match, TRBD1 (6 bases). Germline assignment: CDR1 KGHDR and CDR2 SFDVKD. The ends were cut back, 5 bases at V and 0 bases at J, with 13 bases in the middle. The CDR3 runs to 16 residues. Here the CDR3 reads CATSGRGINSNQPQHF. Here the CDR3 DNA reads TGTGCCACCAGTGGAAGGGGGATTAATAGCAATCAGCCCCAGCATTTT.

CDR3: CASSLPSTGPREQYF. Written as DNA, the CDR3 is TGTGCCAGCAGCCTACCGTCGACAGGGCCCCGCGAGCAGTACTTC. The chain has TRBV28 and TRBJ2-7, with 7 bases that match TRBD1. The V and J ends lost 6 bases and 6 bases, in that order; junction bases with no gene match: 14. Germline loops: CDR1 MDHEN, CDR2 SYDVKM. The CDR3 is 15 residues long. Supplemented by reference TRBV28 and TRBJ2-7, the full variable domain reads DVKVTQSSRYLVKRTGEKVFLECVQDMDHENMFWYRQDPGLGLRLIYFSYDVKMKEKGDIPEGYSVSREKKERFSLILESASTNQTSMYLCASSLPSTGPREQYFGPGTRLTVT.

V and J are TRBV5-1 and TRBJ2-1; 11 nucleotides align to TRBD2. There are 15 residues in the CDR3. Germline V gene data show CDR1 as SGHRS and CDR2 as YFSETQ. The V and J ends lost 4 bases and 5 bases, in that order; junction bases with no gene match: 5. CDR3 sequence reads: CASSPGTSGNNEQFF. CDR3 DNA: TGCGCCAGCAGCCCGGGGACTAGCGGCAACAATGAGCAGTTCTTC.

This rearrangement joins TRBV19 to TRBJ1-2; D gene unclear. Trimming removed 3 bases at V and 6 bases at J, with 17 bases between. Germline-derived CDR1 and CDR2 are LNHDA and SQIVND (reference sequence). The CDR3 is 15 amino acids. The CDR3, as DNA: TGTGCCAGTAGTATGAGAACAGCATATTTGAATGGCTACACCTTC. Translating it yields CASSMRTAYLNGYTF.

The chain carries TRBV6-5 and TRBJ1-2, with 7 positions matching TRBD1. The CDR3 consists of 14 residues. The V gene's germline CDR1 is MNHEY and CDR2 SVGAGI. The ends lost 5 bases at V and 4 bases at J; junction bases unmatched: 7. Here the CDR3 DNA reads TGTGCCAGCAGTCACGACAGGGAAAGCTATGGCTACACCTTC. This gives the protein CASSHDRESYGYTF.

J is TRBJ2-7 and V is TRBV9, with 9 bases that match TRBD1. The CDR3 sequence is 16 residues long. From germline, CDR1 is SGDLS and CDR2 YYNGEE. The V gene end was trimmed by 4 bases and the J gene end by 5 bases; junction bases not matched to a gene: 13. The CDR3 coding sequence is TGTGCCAGCAGCACCCGCCCGGGACAGGGTTTCCACGAGCAGTACTTC. Translating gives CASSTRPGQGFHEQYF. The full variable domain, rest sourced from reference TRBV9 and TRBJ2-7, is DSGVTQTPKHLITATGQRVTLRCSPRSGDLSVYWYQQSLDQGLQFLIQYYNGEERAKGNILERFSAQQFPDLHSELNLSSLELGDSALYFCASSTRPGQGFHEQYFGPGTRLTVT.

This chain uses TRBV5-1 with TRBJ2-1; 14 positions agree with TRBD2. The CDR3 extends over 16 amino acids. CDR1 SGHRS and CDR2 YFSETQ come from the germline V gene. The V segment lost 0 bases and the J segment 7 bases; nucleotides outside the gene matches: 3. The CDR3 DNA is TGCGCCAGCAGCTTGGGGGGACTAGCGGGAGTTAATGAGCAGTTCTTC. Its protein product is CASSLGGLAGVNEQFF.

This chain links TRBV10-3 with TRBJ2-2, with D tentatively TRBD1 (6 bases). Per the germline V gene, CDR1 is ENHRY and CDR2 is SYGVKD. V gave up 5 bases and J gave up 3 bases, with 16 bases separating them. CDR3 length: 16 amino acids. The CDR3 DNA is TGTGCCATCAGTCGGTTCACAGGGTTGGACACCGGGGAGCTGTTTTTT. It is translated as CAISRFTGLDTGELFF.

This rearrangement joins TRBV7-8 to TRBJ2-1, with D possibly being TRBD2 (5 bases). V gave up 1 base and J gave up 5 bases, with 9 bases separating them. The CDR3 is 14 amino acids. In germline, CDR1 is SGHVS, CDR2 FQNEAQ. The CDR3 protein is CASSLVALDNEQFF. CDR3 coding DNA: TGTGCCAGCAGCTTAGTAGCACTAGACAATGAGCAGTTCTTC.

The V call is TRBV4-3, the J call TRBJ2-3; 7 bases match TRBD2. V trimming: 4 bases; J trimming: 0 bases; junction bases outside the gene matches: 7. The CDR3 contains 16 residues. The germline CDR1 and CDR2 sequences are LGHNA and YSLEER. CDR3 coding DNA: TGCGCCAGCAGCCGGGACTACCCCGCTAGCACAGATACGCAGTATTTT. Translated: CASSRDYPASTDTQYF.

This sequence joins TRBV12-3 or TRBV12-4 and TRBJ2-2; 7 positions agree with TRBD1. Germline trimming cut 5 bases from V and 12 bases from J; bases unmatched to any gene: 9. The CDR3 is 13 amino acids. DNA of the CDR3: TGTGCCAGCAGTGGGGACAGCCCCTTTAAGCTGTTTTTT. Its protein is CASSGDSPFKLFF.